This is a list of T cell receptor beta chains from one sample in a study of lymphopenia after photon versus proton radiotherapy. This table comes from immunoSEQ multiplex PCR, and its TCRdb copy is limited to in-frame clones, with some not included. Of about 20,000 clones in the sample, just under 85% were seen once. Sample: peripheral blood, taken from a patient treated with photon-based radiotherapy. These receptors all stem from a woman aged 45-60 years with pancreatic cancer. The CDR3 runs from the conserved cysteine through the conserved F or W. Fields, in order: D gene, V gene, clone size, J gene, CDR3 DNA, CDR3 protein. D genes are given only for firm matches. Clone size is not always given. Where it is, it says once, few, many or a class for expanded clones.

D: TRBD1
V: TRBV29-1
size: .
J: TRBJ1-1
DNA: TGCAGCGTTGGGACAGGGAACACTGAAGCTTTCTTT
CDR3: CSVGTGNTEAFF

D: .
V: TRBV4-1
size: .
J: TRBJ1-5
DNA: TGCGCCAGCAGCCAAGGGATAAATCAGCCCCAGCATTTT
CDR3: CASSQGINQPQHF

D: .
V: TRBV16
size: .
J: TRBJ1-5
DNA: TGTGCCAGCAGCCAACAGGAGAATCAGCCCCAGCATTTT
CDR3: CASSQQENQPQHF

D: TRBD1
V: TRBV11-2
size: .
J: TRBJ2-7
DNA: TGTGCCAGCAGCCTCCCGGGACAGGGAAGATACGAGCAGTACTTC
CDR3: CASSLPGQGRYEQYF

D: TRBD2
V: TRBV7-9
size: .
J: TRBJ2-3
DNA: TGTGCCAGCAGCCCCAGAAGTGGACTAGGAACAGATACGCAGTATTTT
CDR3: CASSPRSGLGTDTQYF

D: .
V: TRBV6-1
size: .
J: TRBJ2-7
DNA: TGTGCCAGCATGCTTGGACAGGACTATGGGGGGTACTTC
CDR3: CASMLGQDYGGYF

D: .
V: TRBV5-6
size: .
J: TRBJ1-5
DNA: TGTGCCAGCAGCTTGGCCAGATCTTATAGCAATCAGCCCCAGCATTTT
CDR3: CASSLARSYSNQPQHF

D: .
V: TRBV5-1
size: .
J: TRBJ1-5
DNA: TGCGCCAGCAGCTTTTCGGGGCCCAATCAGCCCCAGCATTTT
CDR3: CASSFSGPNQPQHF

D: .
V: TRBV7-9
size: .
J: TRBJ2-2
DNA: TGTGCCAGCCTCAGGGGAGGGCGCACCGGGGAGCTGTTTTTT
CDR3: CASLRGGRTGELFF

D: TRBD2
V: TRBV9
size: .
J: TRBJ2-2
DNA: TGTGCCAGCAGCCGTGGACTAGCGGGAGATACCGGGGAGCTGTTTTTT
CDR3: CASSRGLAGDTGELFF

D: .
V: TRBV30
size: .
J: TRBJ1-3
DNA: TGTGCCTGGAGTAGTTGGGGAAGGCCCCGAGAACGCTCTGGAAACACCATATATTTT
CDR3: CAWSSWGRPRERSGNTIYF

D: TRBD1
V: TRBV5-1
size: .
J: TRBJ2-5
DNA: TGCGCCAGCAGGGTACGACAGGGCCAAGAGACCCAGTACTTC
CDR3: CASRVRQGQETQYF

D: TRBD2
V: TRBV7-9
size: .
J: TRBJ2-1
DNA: TGTGCCAGCAGTCTTAGCGGGAGCTCCTACAATGAGCAGTTCTTC
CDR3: CASSLSGSSYNEQFF

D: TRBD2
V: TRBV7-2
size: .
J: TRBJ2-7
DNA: TGTGCCAGCAGCTTAGTCGGGGGAGGGCCCTCCAACGAGCAGTACTTC
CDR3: CASSLVGGGPSNEQYF

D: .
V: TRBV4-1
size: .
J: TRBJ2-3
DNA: TGCGCCAGCAGCCAAGATTCGGTTACCACAGATACGCAGTATTTT
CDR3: CASSQDSVTTDTQYF

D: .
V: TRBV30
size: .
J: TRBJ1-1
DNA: TGTGCCTGGAGTCGGCAATCTGGGGGAGCTTTCTTT
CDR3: CAWSRQSGGAFF

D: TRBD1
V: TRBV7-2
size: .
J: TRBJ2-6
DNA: TGTGCCAGCAGCCTCGGGACAGGGCGTCGTTCTGGGGCCAACGTCCTGACTTTC
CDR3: CASSLGTGRRSGANVLTF

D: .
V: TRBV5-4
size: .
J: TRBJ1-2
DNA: TGTGCCAGCAGCTCGGAGGCCCAGATAAGGGGCTACACCTTC
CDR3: CASSSEAQIRGYTF

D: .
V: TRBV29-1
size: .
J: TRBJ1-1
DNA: TGCAGCGTTGTGGCAGCTTGGAAAGCTTTCTTT
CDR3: CSVVAAWKAFF

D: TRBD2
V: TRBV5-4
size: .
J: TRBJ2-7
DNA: TGTGCCAGCGGGCTAGCGGGAGCCTCCTACGAGCAGTACTTC
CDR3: CASGLAGASYEQYF

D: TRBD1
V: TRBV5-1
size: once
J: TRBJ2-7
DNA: TGCGCCAGCAGCTTGGGACAGGGGCGGTGGGACGAGCAGTACTTC
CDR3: CASSLGQGRWDEQYF

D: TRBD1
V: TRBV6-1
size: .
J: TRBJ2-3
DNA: TGTGCCAGCAGTGGGTTGGGGACAGGGGAGGATCGGAGCACAGATACGCAGTATTTT
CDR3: CASSGLGTGEDRSTDTQYF

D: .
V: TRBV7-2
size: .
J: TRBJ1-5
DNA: TGTGCCAGCAGCTTAGCGACTTCGGGGGGCACGGGTCAGCCCCAGCATTTT
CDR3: CASSLATSGGTGQPQHF

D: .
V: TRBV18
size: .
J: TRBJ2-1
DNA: TGTGCCAGCAGTCAGACAAACTACAATGAGCAGTTCTTC
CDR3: CASSQTNYNEQFF

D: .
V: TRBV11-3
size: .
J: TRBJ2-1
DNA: TGTGCCAGCAGCTTAGCGGGAGTGGATGAGCAGTTCTTC
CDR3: CASSLAGVDEQFF

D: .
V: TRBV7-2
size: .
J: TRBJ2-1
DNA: TGTGCCAGCAGCATGGACGGGGAGATGAATGAGCAGTTCTTC
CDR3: CASSMDGEMNEQFF

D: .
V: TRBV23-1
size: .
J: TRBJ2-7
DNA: TGCGCCAGCAGCCACGGGACAACTGCCTACGAGCAGTACTTC
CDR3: CASSHGTTAYEQYF

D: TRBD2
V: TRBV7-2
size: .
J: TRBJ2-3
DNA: TGTGCCAGCAGACTGGCGGGAGGTAGCACAGATACGCAGTATTTT
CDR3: CASRLAGGSTDTQYF

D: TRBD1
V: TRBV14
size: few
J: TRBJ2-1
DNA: TGTGCCAGCAGCCGGGACAGCCACAATGAGCAGTTCTTC
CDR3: CASSRDSHNEQFF

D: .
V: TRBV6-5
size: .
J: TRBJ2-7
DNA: TGTGCCAGCAGAGACTCCCAAAGCTCCTACGAGCAGTACTTC
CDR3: CASRDSQSSYEQYF

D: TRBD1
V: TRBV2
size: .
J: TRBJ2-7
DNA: TGTGCCAGCAGTGAAGCCCGAGGACAGGGTAATTACGAGCAGTACTTC
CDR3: CASSEARGQGNYEQYF

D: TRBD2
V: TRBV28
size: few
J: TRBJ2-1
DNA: TGTGCCAGCAGCCCCTCTGGCGGGAGATTTAGTGAGCAGTTCTTC
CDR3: CASSPSGGRFSEQFF

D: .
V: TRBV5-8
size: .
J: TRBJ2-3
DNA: TGTGCCAGCAGCTACTTACACCGGGACAATGGTTGCTATTTT
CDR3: CASSYLHRDNGCYF

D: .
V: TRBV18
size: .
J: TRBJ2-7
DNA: TGTGCCAGCTCACCTAGGGGTTCCTACGAGCAGTACTTC
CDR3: CASSPRGSYEQYF

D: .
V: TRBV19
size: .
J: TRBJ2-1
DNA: TGTGCCAGTAGAAATAACCTCGAGTCCTACAATGAGCAGTTCTTC
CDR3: CASRNNLESYNEQFF

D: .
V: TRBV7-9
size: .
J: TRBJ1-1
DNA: TGTGCCAGCAGCTTAGGAATAGCGGGACAACGGAACACTGAAGCTTTCTTT
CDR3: CASSLGIAGQRNTEAFF

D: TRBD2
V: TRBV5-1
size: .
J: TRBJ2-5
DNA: TGCGCCAGCAGCGAAACAGGGACTAGCGGGAGGACGGATCGCGAGACCCAGTACTTC
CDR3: CASSETGTSGRTDRETQYF

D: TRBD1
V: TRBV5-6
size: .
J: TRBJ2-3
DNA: TGTGCCAGCAGCTTTCCGGGACAGGGGACCACAGATACGCAGTATTTT
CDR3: CASSFPGQGTTDTQYF

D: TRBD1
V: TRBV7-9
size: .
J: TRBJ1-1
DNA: TGTGCCAGCAGCCCCGGACAGGGGAACACTGAAGCTTTCTTT
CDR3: CASSPGQGNTEAFF

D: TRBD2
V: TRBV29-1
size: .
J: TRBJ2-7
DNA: TGCAGCGTAATAGCGGGAGTTAGGGCCTACGAGCAGTACTTC
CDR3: CSVIAGVRAYEQYF

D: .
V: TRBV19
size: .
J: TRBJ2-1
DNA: TGTGCCAGTAGTCCCTCAAGCGGGTGGGAAACCTCCTACAATGAGCAGTTCTTC
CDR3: CASSPSSGWETSYNEQFF

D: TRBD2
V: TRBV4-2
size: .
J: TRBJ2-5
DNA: TGTGCCAGCAGCCAGGGGACTAGCGGACAAGAGACCCAGTACTTC
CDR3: CASSQGTSGQETQYF

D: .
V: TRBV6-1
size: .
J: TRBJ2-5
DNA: TGTGCCAGCAGTGAATGGGGGGAGACCCAGTACTTC
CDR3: CASSEWGETQYF

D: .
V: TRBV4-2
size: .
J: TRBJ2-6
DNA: TGTGCCAGCAGCGAGACCCGGGACTTATTTACTGGGGCCAACGTCCTGACTTTC
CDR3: CASSETRDLFTGANVLTF

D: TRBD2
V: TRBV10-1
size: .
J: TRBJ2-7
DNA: TGCGCCAGCAGTGAGTCGGCGGGGGACTACGAGCAGTACTTC
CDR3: CASSESAGDYEQYF

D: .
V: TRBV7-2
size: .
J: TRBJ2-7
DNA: TGTGCCAGCAGCTGGGACACCTACGAGCAGTACTTC
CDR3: CASSWDTYEQYF

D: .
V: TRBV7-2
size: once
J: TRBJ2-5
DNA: TGTGCCAGCAGCTTAGTTCCCCGGGGTCAAGAGACCCAGTACTTC
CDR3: CASSLVPRGQETQYF

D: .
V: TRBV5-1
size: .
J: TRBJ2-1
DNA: TGCGCCAGCAGCCCGGGACCGTCGAATGAGCAGTTCTTC
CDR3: CASSPGPSNEQFF

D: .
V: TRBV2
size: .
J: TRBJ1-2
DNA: TGTGCCAGCAATGGCAGGGCCTCCTATGGCTACACCTTC
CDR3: CASNGRASYGYTF

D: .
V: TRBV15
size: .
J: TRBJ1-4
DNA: TGTGCCACCAGCAGAGATATAGGGCTTGCTAATGAAAAACTGTTTTTT
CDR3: CATSRDIGLANEKLFF

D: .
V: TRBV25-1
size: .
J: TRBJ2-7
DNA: TGTGCCAGCAGCTGGGTGGGGGTCAGCGAGCAGTACTTC
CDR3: CASSWVGVSEQYF